The next 22 T cell receptor beta chains were all read from a single sample in a study of blood T cells in healthy people across ages. A second PCR of about 7 to 12 cycles used a sample-barcoded 5' primer and a J-beta primer mix. One entry per CDR3 protein, called by TCRdb with MiXCR from the 5' RACE reads. The profile covers about 1.7 million distinct CDR3 sequences, with 25% to 30% appearing a single time and about 8% taken by the ten largest. Sequences were obtained from blood. The source is a woman aged 25 to 39 in good health.

This clonotype has a handful of counts. The chain has TRBV7-2 and TRBJ1-2; D possibly corresponds to TRBD1 (5 bases). The CDR3 covers 13 residues. V was clipped by 3 bases and J by 9 bases, with 14 bases between them. The V gene's germline CDR1 is SGHTA and CDR2 FQGNSA. In DNA, the CDR3 is TGTGCCAGCAGCTTCAATCTAGGGGATAGCTACACCTTC. Encoded protein: CASSFNLGDSYTF.

The chain recombines TRBV5-1 with TRBJ1-1; tentative D call: TRBD1 (6 bases). CDR1 is SGHRS and CDR2 is YFSETQ in the germline V gene. Trimming took 4 bases from V and 8 from J, leaving 12 bases between them. The length of the CDR3 is 12 residues. CDR3: CASSESGTEAFF. CDR3 DNA: TGCGCCAGCAGCGAGTCCGGGACAGAAGCTTTCTTT. Combining the CDR3 with reference TRBV5-1 and TRBJ1-1 gives the whole variable domain KAGVTQTPRYLIKTRGQQVTLSCSPISGHRSVSWYQQTPGQGLQFLFEYFSETQRNKGNFPGRFSGRQFSNSRSEMNVSTLELGDSALYLCASSESGTEAFFGQGTRLTVV.

This clonotype was recorded a few times. This chain uses TRBV5-1 with TRBJ2-5; 8 bases align to TRBD2. The CDR3 is made up of 16 amino acids. Germline values: CDR1 SGHRS, CDR2 YFSETQ. V was clipped by 0 bases and J by 4 bases; unmatched bases: 8. CDR3: CASSLAAGGRRETQYF. In DNA form, the CDR3 reads TGCGCCAGCAGCTTGGCCGCGGGGGGCAGACGAGAGACCCAGTACTTC.

This clonotype turned up a few times. CDR3 protein: CASSVDREAFF. The CDR3 DNA follows: TGTGCCAGCAGCGTCGACAGGGAAGCTTTCTTT. The chain combines TRBV7-2 with TRBJ1-1; possible D gene TRBD1, 6 bases. Germline V gives CDR1 SGHTA, CDR2 FQGNSA. Trimming pared 5 bases from V and 8 bases from J, leaving 9 bases between. The CDR3 has 11 residues. Together with reference TRBV7-2 and TRBJ1-1, the CDR3 gives the full variable domain: GAGVSQSPSNKVTEKGKDVELRCDPISGHTALYWYRQSLGQGLEFLIYFQGNSAPDKSGLPSDRFSAERTGGSVSTLTIQRTQQEDSAVYLCASSVDREAFFGQGTRLTVV.

This clonotype was recorded only once. One end of the junction varies from germline; a read error may be responsible. The chain recombines TRBV5-1 with TRBJ1-1; no definite D call. The CDR3 totals 14 residues. Germline assignment: CDR1 SGHRS and CDR2 YFSETQ. CDR3 DNA: TGCGTCAGCAGCTTGGTAACGAGACAAACTGAAGCTTTCTTT. It translates to CVSSLVTRQTEAFF.

As concerns this clonotype: Being one base from a much bigger clone, this may be a read error. The rearrangement links TRBV6-5 to TRBJ2-1; D is tentatively TRBD1 or TRBD2 (6 bases each). V lost 8 bases, J lost 3 bases, and 20 bases lay in between. The CDR3 spans 16 residues. Germline-derived CDR1 and CDR2 are MNHEY and SVGAGI. The CDR3 loop is CASVIVGGHRYNEQFF. CDR3 DNA sequence: TGTGCCAGCGTAATTGTGGGGGGCCACCGCTACAATGAGCAGTTCTTC.

Turning to this clonotype: With a much larger clone just one base away, this may be a read error. V usage is TRBV24-1 and J usage is TRBJ2-1; D is perhaps TRBD1 or TRBD2 (5 bases each). V lost 6 bases and J 8 bases, leaving 16 bases between the germline ends. CDR1 is KGHDR and CDR2 is SFDVKD in the germline V gene. The CDR3 has 14 residues. Written as DNA, the CDR3 is TGTGCCACCAGTAGGGGTGGGACGGGACATGAGCAGTTCTTC. It translates to CATSRGGTGHEQFF.

The gene calls are TRBV19 and TRBJ2-3; a possible D gene is TRBD2 (5 bases). The CDR3 length is 12 residues. Germline values: CDR1 LNHDA, CDR2 SQIVND (reference sequence). Trimming shortened V by 4 bases and J by 4 bases, and 6 bases separated the two germline ends. CDR3 amino acids: CASSTAADTQYF. As DNA, the CDR3 is TGTGCCAGTAGTACAGCGGCAGATACGCAGTATTTT.

The chain carries TRBV6-2 or TRBV6-3 and TRBJ2-2; TRBD2 matches 14 bases. J was trimmed by 14 bases and V by 4 bases; bases with no gene match: 3. CDR1 is MNHEY, CDR2 SVGEGT, per germline. This CDR3 has 13 amino acids. The CDR3 sequence: CASSFGLAGGLFF. For the CDR3, the DNA is TGTGCCAGCAGTTTTGGACTAGCGGGAGGCCTGTTTTTT.

This clonotype was seen ten or more times. The chain combines TRBV10-3 with TRBJ2-7; 7 nucleotides match TRBD1. Germline loops: CDR1 ENHRY, CDR2 SYGVKD. Germline trimming cut 5 bases from V and 5 bases from J; bases unmatched to any gene: 3. This CDR3 region has 12 residues. The CDR3 bases are TGTGCCATCAGTCTGACAGGGAACGAGCAGTACTTC. It yields the protein CAISLTGNEQYF.

This chain uses TRBV20-1 with TRBJ1-2; 7 bases are shared with TRBD1. V was clipped by 1 base and J by 6 bases; unmatched bases: 5. Germline CDR1 is DFQATT and CDR2 is SNEGSKA (reference sequence). The CDR3 length is 13 residues. The CDR3 loop is CSARAQGNNGYTF. CDR3 nucleotide sequence: TGCAGTGCTAGAGCACAGGGGAATAATGGCTACACCTTC.

The chain carries TRBV20-1 and TRBJ2-3; TRBD2 matches at 8 bases. Germline CDR1 is DFQATT and CDR2 is SNEGSKA (reference sequence). V was clipped by 2 bases and J by 0 bases; unmatched bases: 4. The CDR3 runs 15 residues. CDR3 in amino acids: CSARRSGISTDTQYF. The CDR3 coding sequence is TGCAGTGCTAGACGTAGCGGGATCAGCACAGATACGCAGTATTTT.

The rearrangement uses TRBV9 and TRBJ1-2, with a tentative D call TRBD1 (6 bases). With 3 bases removed from V and 4 bases from J, the gap between germline ends came to 16 bases. Germline V lookup: CDR1 SGDLS, CDR2 YYNGEE. CDR3 length: 15 residues. CDR3 DNA: TGTGCCAGCAGCGCCACAGGGATGCCACTCTATGGCTACACCTTC. Its translation: CASSATGMPLYGYTF.

The rearrangement links TRBV5-1 to TRBJ2-1; 10 bases are a match to TRBD2. With 6 bases clipped from V and 8 bases from J, the junction kept 8 bases outside the gene matches. The CDR3 extends over 14 amino acids. The germline V gene has CDR1 SGHRS and CDR2 YFSETQ. The CDR3 reads CASTEAGGLDEQFF. The CDR3 DNA follows: TGCGCCAGCACTGAAGCGGGGGGGCTTGATGAGCAGTTCTTC.

The chain uses TRBV20-1 and TRBJ2-7; either TRBD1 or TRBD2 may supply D (5 bases each). The ends were cut back, 5 bases at V and 4 bases at J, with 18 bases in the middle. Germline CDR1 is DFQATT and CDR2 is SNEGSKA (reference sequence). This CDR3 comprises 14 residues. Written as DNA, the CDR3 is TGCAGTGCTGCCCGGGACCCAGAGGAGTACGAGCAGTACTTC. Translated, it gives CSAARDPEEYEQYF.

This clonotype showed up just a few times. The chain couples TRBV18 to TRBJ2-7; D might be TRBD1 (5 bases). Trimming removed 3 bases at V and 4 bases at J, with 13 bases between. Germline CDR1 reads KGHSH; CDR2 reads LQKENI. The CDR3 runs 14 residues. Here the CDR3 DNA reads TGTGCCAGCTCACCCAGGGTGAGGAGTTACGAGCAGTACTTC. Protein product: CASSPRVRSYEQYF.

The chain links TRBV20-1 to TRBJ2-1; possible D gene TRBD1, 6 bases. Trimming took off 7 bases at V and 7 bases at J, with 14 bases between the two ends. The V gene's germline CDR1 is DFQATT and CDR2 SNEGSKA (reference sequence). The CDR3 has 12 amino acids. The CDR3 spells CSVTKQGNEQFF. CDR3 sequence (DNA): TGCAGTGTCACAAAACAGGGAAATGAGCAGTTCTTC.

This clonotype was observed a few times. The chain recombines TRBV2 with TRBJ2-3; D not certain. From germline, CDR1 is SNHLY and CDR2 FYNNEI. The CDR3 covers 14 residues. The V end lost 6 bases, the J end lost 2 bases, and 12 bases lay between the germline ends. The CDR3 region has the DNA TGTGCCAGCAGAGGCGGAACTACCACAGATACGCAGTATTTT. Residues: CASRGGTTTDTQYF.

The count of this clonotype is one. The CDR3 nucleotides read TGTGCCGGCGGGGGACAGGTCCGCGACGAGCAGTACTTC. The encoded protein is CAGGGQVRDEQYF. This rearrangement joins TRBV2 to TRBJ2-4; the D gene is possibly TRBD1 (8 bases). The DNA end is a closer match to TRBJ2-7, so the J assignment may be wrong. The CDR3 has 13 residues. Germline CDR1 SNHLY, CDR2 FYNNEI.

The chain recombines TRBV20-1 with TRBJ1-2, with 11 bases that match TRBD1. Germline CDR1 DFQATT, CDR2 SNEGSKA (reference sequence). J lost 8 bases, V lost 3 bases, and 5 bases had no gene match. The CDR3 runs to 13 residues. DNA of the CDR3: TGCAGTGCTAGTTGGGGACAGGGGGACGGCTACACCTTC. Protein: CSASWGQGDGYTF.

The chain links TRBV20-1 to TRBJ2-2; 11 bases are a match to TRBD1. This CDR3 is 16 amino acids long. J was trimmed by 0 bases and V by 2 bases; bases with no gene match: 2. Germline values: CDR1 DFQATT, CDR2 SNEGSKA (reference sequence). The CDR3 loop is CSARTGQGANTGELFF. In DNA, the CDR3 is TGCAGTGCTAGAACGGGACAGGGGGCGAACACCGGGGAGCTGTTTTTT.

V is TRBV5-6 and J is TRBJ1-5; D remains ambiguous. V dropped 0 bases and J dropped 0 bases, with 7 bases sitting between them. The V gene's germline CDR1 is SGHDT and CDR2 YYEEEE. The CDR3 length is 15 residues. The CDR3 reads CASSLGAASNQPQHF. The CDR3 DNA is TGTGCCAGCAGCTTGGGAGCAGCTAGCAATCAGCCCCAGCATTTT. Filled out from reference TRBV5-6 and TRBJ1-5, the complete variable domain reads DAGVTQSPTHLIKTRGQQVTLRCSPKSGHDTVSWYQQALGQGPQFIFQYYEEEERQRGNFPDRFSGHQFPNYSSELNVNALLLGDSALYLCASSLGAASNQPQHFGDGTRLSIL.